This T cell receptor beta chain was documented in a study of blood T cells in healthy people across ages (dated by TCRdb to 2015 to 2017). About the study as a whole: In model experiments, template switching captured roughly one uniquely barcoded TCR beta cDNA molecule for every two T cells. Using deep sequencing normalized with unique cDNA molecular identifiers, the study measured how TCR beta repertoire diversity changes with age. Four age groups were formed from the donors: young (average approximately 15 years), middle-aged (around 37), aged (more than 55) and long-lived (about 80). Using the same blood draw, the study looked at two additional independent replicas of 1 million unique cDNA reads for two donors, one aged 18 to 29 and the other aged 80 or older. Study-level results and caveats: Compared with the aged group, more naive CD4+ T cells, fewer expanded clones and increased TCR diversity were shown by the long-lived group, suggesting age selection. The percentage of naive T cells measured by flow cytometry correlated strongly with observed TCR beta diversity. Conclusive comparison of naive and antigen-experienced compartments was prevented by the profiling of bulk unsorted PBMCs. Total diversity estimates from one million sequenced T cells were considered lower bounds and underestimates. Observed TCR beta diversity per million T cells fell roughly linearly with age, and a significant reduction was already apparent by age around 40. Because donor CMV infection status was unknown, age-related changes in expanded clonotypes were potentially confounded.

To note about this clonotype: What this receptor recognizes is not known. Per-base quality was not reported, and no clone a single base away is much larger than it.

V sheds 5 bases and J sheds 3 bases, leaving 13 bases between their ends. There are 15 amino acids in the CDR3, from cysteine to phenylalanine inclusive. Only the CDR3 DNA is retained, 45 bases long and in frame from the first base. The library was obtained by 5' RACE. The instrument given in TCRdb is Illumina HiSeq 2500. A second PCR of 7 to 11 cycles was run with a J-beta primer mix and a sample-barcoded 5' primer. Each TCR beta cDNA molecule received a unique molecular identifier from a template-switch 5' adaptor carrying 12 random nucleotides. Each sample yielded at least 3 million CDR3-containing paired-end reads. All of the RNA was converted into first-strand cDNA using the Mint cDNA synthesis kit, with a TRBC-specific oligonucleotide serving as the primer. Following uracil-DNA glycosylase treatment, all cDNA underwent a first 18-cycle PCR with the universal primers M1SS and BC2_uni_R. The paper's processing steps were these. For normalization, 1 million high-quality reads, each with a distinct molecular identifier, were randomly selected from each sample. Reads with shared molecular identifiers were discarded instead of being binned into consensus sequences. MiTCR, run with a Q25 quality threshold and the strictest error-elimination algorithm, handled CDR3 identification, clonotype clustering and error correction. A nonparametric unseen species model using Euler transformation provided a lower-bound estimate of total TCR beta diversity. TCRdb's own reprocessing of the public reads used fastp at Q25 and MiXCR and kept productive beta chains. Rows merge per CDR3 protein into single entries with the most common DNA and genes. These V and J calls rely on TCRdb rather than the paper's analysis. The sample includes 540,000 or so distinct CDR3 sequences, with 24% observed a single time. Around 10% of the sample belongs to the ten largest clones.

The donors were roughly 40 Caucasian individuals from Russia, aged roughly 6 to 90 years, who were systemically healthy. About 10 milliliters of peripheral blood were collected from each donor into EDTA-treated Vacutainer tubes. Ficoll-Paque density-gradient centrifugation was used to isolate PBMCs, with at least 6.5 million obtained per sample. Total RNA was extracted from PBMCs with Trizol reagent, with at least 6 micrograms obtained per sample. For every donor, flow cytometry on a PBMC aliquot measured the percentage of naive CD45RAhigh/CD27high T cells. These same data were also listed under a study on T cells of mothers and their children. The second study, in turn, reports: The donors were nine systemically healthy Caucasian individuals, made up of three mothers and their six children. cDNA synthesis used all of the extracted RNA, with about 1.5 ug of RNA in each 15 ul reaction. Sample barcodes and 2-4 random nucleotides were added via the M1S primer in the second PCR. Over 9.5 million TCR beta CDR3 reads came from each mother, compared with about 3 million reads from each child. Thymic selection shapes the output of TCR recombination in a similar way in related and unrelated pairs, and inherited differences have a minor effect. Normalized repertoire overlap was always slightly but never significantly higher in related than unrelated mother-child pairs. No persistent microchimeric T cell clones were detected, at a sensitivity of roughly 93 clones per million clonotypes. The study used deep NGS to compare TCR beta repertoires of mothers and children, seeking features distinguishing related mother-child pairs from unrelated individuals. Mothers averaged roughly 40 +/- 4 years of age and children averaged around 10 +/- 4 years. After adapter ligation was performed with NEBNext reagents, the libraries were sequenced on an Illumina HiSeq 2000 with 100+100 nt paired-end reads. To avoid cross-contamination, the mother libraries and the child libraries were prepared a month apart and sequenced in separate runs. Each donor had between about 450,000 and 2,100,000 distinct TCR beta clonotypes identified. Naive TCR beta clonotypes were estimated from low-frequency clonotypes matched to each donor's FACS-determined naive share, without sorting.

Material: blood. The receptor was isolated from a boy aged 10-17 years in good health. This receptor chain uses TRBV12-3 or TRBV12-4 and TRBJ2-2, and the D gene may be TRBD2, 5 bases matching. At the DNA level, the sequence is TGTGCCAGCAGTCGAGGAGAGGGTTACACCGGGGAGCTGTTTTTT. This yields the protein CASSRGEGYTGELFF.